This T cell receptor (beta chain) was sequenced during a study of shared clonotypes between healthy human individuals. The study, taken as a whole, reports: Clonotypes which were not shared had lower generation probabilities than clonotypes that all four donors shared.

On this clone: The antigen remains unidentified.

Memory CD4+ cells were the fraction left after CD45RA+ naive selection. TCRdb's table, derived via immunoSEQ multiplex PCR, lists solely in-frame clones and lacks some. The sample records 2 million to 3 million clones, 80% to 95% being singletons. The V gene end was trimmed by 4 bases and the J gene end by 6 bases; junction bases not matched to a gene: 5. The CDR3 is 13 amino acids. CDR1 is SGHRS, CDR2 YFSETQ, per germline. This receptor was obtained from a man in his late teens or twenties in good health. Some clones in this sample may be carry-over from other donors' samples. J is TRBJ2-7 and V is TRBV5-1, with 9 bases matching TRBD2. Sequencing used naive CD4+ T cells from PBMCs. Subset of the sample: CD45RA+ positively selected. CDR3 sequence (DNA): TGCGCCAGCAGCCCGCTAGCGGGAACCGAGCAGTACTTC. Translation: CASSPLAGTEQYF.